This T cell receptor beta chain was documented in a study of CD8+ T cells in alopecia areata. cDNA serving as the sequencing template came from extracted, reverse transcribed RNA. Assay used: immunoSEQ multiplex PCR; TCRdb lists only in-frame clones, some missing. The repertoire includes some 180,000 clones, roughly 65% of them detected once, and approximately 1.7% sits in the top ten. The specimen comprised CD4+ T cells sorted from blood, sampled at week 0. The TCR was taken from a human donor with alopecia areata.

The CDR3 sequence is CSVWTSGNEQETQYF. Here the CDR3 DNA reads TGCAGCGTCTGGACTAGCGGGAACGAACAAGAGACCCAGTACTTC. The chain recombines TRBV29-1 with TRBJ2-5; TRBD2 matches 12 bases. This CDR3 contains 15 residues. Germline V CDR1 and CDR2: SQVTM, ANQGSEA. With V trimmed by 6 bases and J by 2 bases, 7 bases remained unmatched.